The sequence of this TCR beta chain was determined in a study of read filtering for tumor transcriptome and immune sequencing. Study-wide context: IR-seq gave about 4.05 to 11 million TCR reads per sample; RNA-seq gave about 80 to 1,300.

Molecular barcoded adaptors covering alpha/delta and beta/gamma chains were used on approximately 400 ng RNA. TCRdb processed the reads anew with MiXCR; each CDR3 protein has one entry. The sample has tens of thousands of distinct CDR3 sequences, approximately 14% seen once; the top ten hold about 42%. Germline trimming cut 2 bases from V and 5 bases from J; bases unmatched to any gene: 7. Germline V gene data show CDR1 as SEHNR and CDR2 as FQNEAQ (reference sequence). The CDR3 covers 16 residues. General observations from the study: IR-seq and RNA-seq agreed better without single-read clonotypes.

At least ten counts were recorded for this clonotype. Its antigen remains unknown. The sequencing sample was made of a population of CD138-negative cells sorted from bone marrow. The clonotype comes from a donor aged 40 or older with multiple myeloma. The chain employs TRBV7-9 and TRBJ2-1, with 9 bases that match TRBD2. CDR3 DNA sequence: TGTGCCAGCAGCTTAAATCGCCTAGCGGGACACAATGAGCAGTTCTTC. It yields the protein CASSLNRLAGHNEQFF.